A single sample is the source of the 29 T cell receptor beta chains below, sequenced in a study of T cells in Graves' hyperthyroidism and ophthalmopathy. Using RNA transcripts as the source, TCR beta CDR3 regions were amplified. First-round RT-PCR targeting the TCR CDR3 was performed with the HTBI primer set. TCRdb re-called the multiplex PCR reads with MiXCR, one entry per CDR3 protein. The sample shows roughly 280,000 distinct CDR3 sequences, around 20% of them seen only once. What was sequenced was blood. These receptors came from a man aged 25 to 45 with Graves' ophthalmopathy.

This clonotype was picked up a small number of times. The V gene is TRBV6-1, the J gene TRBJ2-7; TRBD1 matches at 8 bases. Germline V gene lookup returns CDR1 MNHNS and CDR2 SASEGT. V lost 7 bases and J lost 6; bases outside the gene matches: 14. The CDR3 sequence is 15 residues long. The CDR3 DNA is TGTGCCAGCAAAAAAGCCGGGACAGGATCGGGCGAGCAGTACTTC. Protein: CASKKAGTGSGEQYF.

This clonotype was observed many times. The rearrangement links TRBV7-9 to TRBJ2-1; TRBD2 matches 8 bases. The CDR3 is made up of 16 amino acids. CDR1 SEHNR and CDR2 FQNEAQ come from the germline V gene (reference sequence). Losses at the gene ends were 1 base for V and 7 bases for J; bases not matched to a gene: 9. The CDR3 DNA follows: TGTGCCAGCAGCTTAGAAGTAGCGGGAAAGAGAAATGAGCAGTTCTTC. Protein: CASSLEVAGKRNEQFF.

CDR3 region: CASSQDLSNQPQHF. For the CDR3, the DNA is TGTGCCAGCAGCCAAGACCTTAGCAATCAGCCCCAGCATTTT. The chain joins TRBV3-1 to TRBJ1-5, with D hard to call. The CDR3 consists of 14 residues. The V and J ends lost 0 bases and 0 bases respectively, with 3 bases between them. Germline values: CDR1 LGHDT, CDR2 YNNKEL (reference sequence).

The chain employs TRBV9 and TRBJ1-1; D is unclear. Germline V gene lookup returns CDR1 SGDLS and CDR2 YYNGEE. This CDR3 spans 14 amino acids. Trimming stripped 0 bases from V and 4 bases from J, with 10 bases between. CDR3 loop: CASSVDYSPTEAFF. The CDR3 bases are TGTGCCAGCAGCGTAGACTATTCCCCCACTGAAGCTTTCTTT. Complete variable domain (other parts from reference TRBV9 and TRBJ1-1): DSGVTQTPKHLITATGQRVTLRCSPRSGDLSVYWYQQSLDQGLQFLIQYYNGEERAKGNILERFSAQQFPDLHSELNLSSLELGDSALYFCASSVDYSPTEAFFGQGTRLTVV.

This clonotype has more than one count but fewer than ten. The genes are TRBV27 and TRBJ1-2; TRBD1 matches 8 bases. Trimming removed 3 bases from V and 9 bases from J; junction bases left unmatched: 6. The CDR3 spans 13 residues. The germline CDR1 and CDR2 sequences are MNHEY and SMNVEV (reference sequence). CDR3 sequence (DNA): TGTGCCAGCAGTTTTCGGACAGGGAACAGCTACACCTTC. This gives the protein CASSFRTGNSYTF.

This clonotype has at least ten counts. V and J are TRBV5-1 and TRBJ2-5; D is perhaps TRBD2 (5 bases). The V end was cut by 1 base, the J end by 5 bases, with 12 bases between. The CDR3 extends over 14 amino acids. CDR1 and CDR2 (germline): SGHRS, YFSETQ. The CDR3 region has the DNA TGCGCCAGCAGCTTGCGAACTAGTGTGGAGACCCAGTACTTC. Its protein product is CASSLRTSVETQYF.

The rearrangement links TRBV6-5 to TRBJ1-4; D not resolved. Per germline, CDR1 MNHEY and CDR2 SVGAGI. The V end lost 0 bases, the J end lost 3 bases, and 8 bases lay between the germline ends. The CDR3 contains 15 residues. CDR3 nucleotides: TGTGCCAGCAGTTACTCGGGCGCTTCTAATGAAAAACTGTTTTTT. It encodes CASSYSGASNEKLFF.

The rearrangement joins TRBV24-1 to TRBJ2-2; the match to TRBD2 covers 7 bases. This CDR3 is built from 15 residues. Germline trimming cut 3 bases from V and 5 bases from J; bases unmatched to any gene: 5. Germline V gene lookup returns CDR1 KGHDR and CDR2 SFDVKD. The DNA of the CDR3 is TGTGCCACCAGTGATACGGGGGGACGGACCGGGGAGCTGTTTTTT. Translated: CATSDTGGRTGELFF.

This rearrangement joins TRBV5-1 to TRBJ1-2; D call uncertain. The length of the CDR3 is 13 residues. Germline values: CDR1 SGHRS, CDR2 YFSETQ. Trimming cost V 0 bases and J 8 bases, with 11 bases left between them. CDR3 amino acids: CASSLVRADGYTF. For the CDR3, the DNA is TGCGCCAGCAGCTTGGTGCGAGCTGACGGCTACACCTTC. The whole variable domain, remainder taken from reference TRBV5-1 and TRBJ1-2, is KAGVTQTPRYLIKTRGQQVTLSCSPISGHRSVSWYQQTPGQGLQFLFEYFSETQRNKGNFPGRFSGRQFSNSRSEMNVSTLELGDSALYLCASSLVRADGYTFGSGTRLTVV.

Ten or more counts support this clonotype. V is TRBV2 and J is TRBJ2-1; D gene ambiguous. V shed 2 bases and J shed 6 bases, with 11 bases lying between them. CDR1 is SNHLY and CDR2 is FYNNEI in the germline V gene. CDR3 length: 14 residues. DNA of the CDR3: TGTGCCAGCAGTGAATGGGTGGTTACCAATGAGCAGTTCTTC. Translation gives CASSEWVVTNEQFF.

In its sample, this clonotype was seen many times. The chain carries TRBV20-1 and TRBJ2-7; D perhaps matches TRBD2 (6 bases). CDR3 length: 11 amino acids. V lost 3 bases and J 6 bases, leaving 9 bases between the germline ends. The germline CDR1 and CDR2 sequences are DFQATT and SNEGSKA (reference sequence). DNA of the CDR3: TGCAGTGCTAGGCGGGGCTCCGAGCAGTACTTC. As protein: CSARRGSEQYF.

The sample holds many counts of this clonotype. This CDR3 reads CASRRSGTSGDNEQFF. CDR3 DNA: TGTGCCAGCAGGAGATCCGGGACTAGCGGAGACAATGAGCAGTTCTTC. This chain uses TRBV3-1 with TRBJ2-1; 11 positions match TRBD2. Trimming took 6 bases from V and 5 from J; bases not matched to a gene: 9. The CDR3 has 16 amino acids. Germline loops: CDR1 LGHDT, CDR2 YNNKEL (reference sequence).

This clonotype showed up just a few times. This sequence joins TRBV28 and TRBJ2-2; D is uncertain. V lost 6 bases and J 2 bases, leaving 7 bases between the germline ends. CDR1 is MDHEN and CDR2 is SYDVKM in the germline V gene. The CDR3 totals 13 residues. CDR3 residues: CASSLTNTGELFF. CDR3 nucleotide sequence: TGTGCCAGCAGCCTAACTAACACCGGGGAGCTGTTTTTT. Filled out from reference TRBV28 and TRBJ2-2, the complete variable domain reads DVKVTQSSRYLVKRTGEKVFLECVQDMDHENMFWYRQDPGLGLRLIYFSYDVKMKEKGDIPEGYSVSREKKERFSLILESASTNQTSMYLCASSLTNTGELFFGEGSRLTVL.

The chain is built from TRBV20-1 and TRBJ2-1; the D gene is possibly TRBD2 (6 bases). V was pared by 3 bases and J by 5 bases, with 17 bases between. Germline values: CDR1 DFQATT, CDR2 SNEGSKA (reference sequence). CDR3 length: 15 amino acids. This chain's CDR3 is CSASPAGLDNNEQFF. The CDR3 nucleotides read TGCAGTGCTAGTCCCGCGGGGCTAGATAACAATGAGCAGTTCTTC.

J is TRBJ1-5 and V is TRBV12-3 or TRBV12-4; 9 positions agree with TRBD1. The trim removed 0 bases at V and 0 bases at J, leaving 12 bases unmatched. The CDR3 extends over 20 amino acids. The CDR3: CASSLAPHFGQGISNQPQHF. Here the CDR3 DNA reads TGTGCCAGCAGTTTAGCCCCCCATTTCGGACAGGGGATTAGCAATCAGCCCCAGCATTTT.

This clonotype was found many times. The chain couples TRBV11-2 to TRBJ2-7; D is unclear. The length of the CDR3 is 12 residues. V was trimmed by 2 bases and J by 6 bases, leaving 8 bases between them. Germline assignment: CDR1 SGHAT and CDR2 FQNNGV. The DNA of the CDR3 is TGTGCCAGCAGCTTAAGGGCCCTCGAGCAGTACTTC. Translation gives CASSLRALEQYF.

DNA of the CDR3: TGTGCCACCGCAGGAGGTTTGGCTAATGAAAAACTGTTTTTT. It encodes CATAGGLANEKLFF. The chain couples TRBV6-1 to TRBJ1-4; D call uncertain. V shed 10 bases and J shed 3 bases, with 15 bases lying between them. The CDR3 extends over 14 amino acids. Germline assignment: CDR1 MNHNS and CDR2 SASEGT.

This clonotype was observed a few times. The chain has TRBV4-1 and TRBJ1-2; TRBD1 agrees at 11 bases. The CDR3 consists of 16 residues. V gave up 4 bases and J gave up 4 bases; unmatched junction bases: 8. Per germline, CDR1 MGHRA and CDR2 YSYEKL. The DNA of the CDR3 is TGCGCCAGCAGCCCTGTCGGGACAGGGGGGATCTATGGCTACACCTTC. It yields the protein CASSPVGTGGIYGYTF.

J is TRBJ2-1 and V is TRBV11-2, with TRBD2 matching 12 bases. The CDR3 covers 14 residues. Germline CDR1 reads SGHAT; CDR2 reads FQNNGV. V was pared by 4 bases and J by 10 bases, with 5 bases of the junction left unmatched. The CDR3 region is CASSSTSGSHEQFF. The CDR3 bases are TGTGCCAGCAGCTCGACTAGCGGGAGCCACGAGCAGTTCTTC.

With regard to this clonotype: A much larger clone sits a single nucleotide away, making a read error possible. The J gene is TRBJ1-2, the V gene TRBV2; D might be TRBD1 (5 bases). The CDR3 extends over 14 amino acids. V lost 8 bases and J lost 4, with 17 bases in between. CDR1 is SNHLY, CDR2 FYNNEI, per germline. CDR3 in amino acids: CASAPEGLIYGYTF. CDR3 nucleotides: TGTGCCAGCGCCCCGGAGGGGCTCATCTATGGCTACACCTTC.

There are a few counts of this clonotype. The chain joins TRBV24-1 to TRBJ2-1, with TRBD2 matching 9 bases. The CDR3 totals 14 residues. The V gene's germline CDR1 is KGHDR and CDR2 SFDVKD. Trimming removed 3 bases from V and 7 bases from J; junction bases left unmatched: 3. The CDR3 nucleotides are TGTGCCACCAGTGATCTAGCGGGATATAATGAGCAGTTCTTC. Protein: CATSDLAGYNEQFF.

This clonotype has more than one count but fewer than ten. The CDR3: CASSIRGQGHQPQHF. CDR3 nucleotides: TGTGCCAGTAGTATTAGAGGACAGGGACATCAGCCCCAGCATTTT. This sequence joins TRBV19 and TRBJ1-5; 8 nucleotides line up with TRBD1. Germline CDR1 LNHDA, CDR2 SQIVND (reference sequence). CDR3 size: 15 residues. V lost 3 bases, J lost 5 bases, and 6 bases stayed unmatched.

The chain joins TRBV6-1 to TRBJ1-1; TRBD1 is a possible D gene (6 bases). The V end lost 5 bases, the J end lost 5 bases, and 15 bases lay between the germline ends. Germline V gene data show CDR1 as MNHNS and CDR2 as SASEGT. This CDR3 has 14 residues. This CDR3 reads CASSLRTASTEAFF. CDR3 DNA: TGTGCCAGCAGTTTACGGACAGCCTCTACTGAAGCTTTCTTT.

This clonotype has a count of ten or more. The CDR3 loop is CATRTSVNYEQYF. Here the CDR3 DNA reads TGTGCCACCAGGACTAGCGTAAACTACGAGCAGTACTTC. The chain has TRBV15 and TRBJ2-7; 8 positions match TRBD2. The CDR3 length is 13 residues. V dropped 6 bases and J dropped 3; count of bases not matched to a gene: 4. Germline V CDR1 and CDR2: LNHNV, YYDKDF (reference sequence).

The V and J genes are TRBV12-3 or TRBV12-4 and TRBJ2-1; no reliable D call. V was cut by 7 bases and J by 5 bases, with 18 bases left in between. The CDR3 sequence is 15 residues long. CDR3 region: CASTQSYSSHNEQFF. CDR3 DNA: TGTGCCAGCACCCAGTCTTATAGTTCTCACAATGAGCAGTTCTTC.

This chain joins TRBV24-1 and TRBJ2-1; no reliable D call. Germline values: CDR1 KGHDR, CDR2 SFDVKD. The length of the CDR3 is 13 residues. The germline V and J ends were trimmed by 10 bases and 5 bases, with 14 bases remaining between them. The CDR3 here is CATTGLGHNEQFF. The CDR3 DNA reads as TGTGCCACAACGGGCCTCGGGCACAATGAGCAGTTCTTC.

This clonotype was counted a few times. It is unclear where the CDR3 begins or ends on the DNA, so no DNA is shown, and the CDR3 is as TCRdb lists it. This rearrangement joins TRBV11-1 to TRBJ2-5; TRBD1 is the table's D call, not checked against the DNA. With termini counted, the CDR3 has 20 amino acids. The germline V gene encodes CDR1 SGHAT and CDR2 FQDESV (reference sequence). CDR3 region: CASSFYICSAPGQGQETQYF.

This chain links TRBV29-1 with TRBJ2-1, with D perhaps TRBD2 (6 bases). Per the germline V gene, CDR1 is SQVTM and CDR2 is ANQGSEA. This CDR3 region has 14 residues. The V end lost 7 bases, the J end lost 0 bases, and 13 bases lay between the germline ends. CDR3 sequence (DNA): TGCAGCGCCAGGGACTCCCGCTCCTACAATGAGCAGTTCTTC. This translates into CSARDSRSYNEQFF.

A note on this clonotype: A read error may produce the germline difference seen at one junction end. The genes are TRBV3-1 and TRBJ2-5; perhaps TRBD1 as D (5 bases). CDR3 size: 14 residues. Germline V gene sequence: CDR1 LGHDT, CDR2 YNNKEL (reference sequence). The CDR3 protein is CASTTSRVVETQYF. The CDR3 nucleotides are TGCGCCAGCACTACGAGCAGGGTGGTGGAGACCCAGTACTTC.